The 25 T cell receptor beta chains listed next were all sequenced from one sample in a study of CD8 T cells in ankylosing spondylitis. Study-level results: The study identified a TCR beta motif of eight highly homologous variants that appeared characteristic of ankylosing spondylitis blood.

TCRdb passed the 5' RACE reads through MiXCR, listing each CDR3 protein once. Of about 330,000 distinct CDR3 sequences in the sample, around 7.6% were seen once. No antigens are known for them. The sequencing sample was made of blood, either unsorted or a sorted T cell fraction (not recorded which). The receptors shown here come from a male donor with ankylosing spondylitis.

The chain couples TRBV4-3 to TRBJ2-3, with 9 bases fitting TRBD1. The V segment lost 4 bases and the J segment 2 bases; nucleotides outside the gene matches: 4. The CDR3 covers 15 residues. CDR1 and CDR2 (germline): LGHNA, YSLEER. The CDR3 protein is CASSRGTGITDTQYF. The CDR3 nucleotides are TGCGCCAGCAGCCGTGGGACAGGGATCACAGATACGCAGTATTTT.

There are many counts of this clonotype. V gene TRBV20-1 combines with J gene TRBJ2-3; 7 bases line up with TRBD2. Germline CDR1 and CDR2: DFQATT and SNEGSKA (reference sequence). The CDR3 has 14 residues. With V trimmed by 1 base and J by 2 bases, 3 bases remained unmatched. CDR3 amino acids: CSARVAGVTDTQYF. In DNA, the CDR3 is TGCAGTGCTAGAGTTGCGGGAGTCACAGATACGCAGTATTTT.

The sample holds many counts of this clonotype. V usage is TRBV15 and J usage is TRBJ1-3; weak D call: TRBD1 (5 bases). CDR1 and CDR2 from the germline V gene are LNHNV and YYDKDF (reference sequence). With 0 bases removed from V and 0 bases from J, the gap between germline ends came to 15 bases. The CDR3 spans 18 residues. CDR3 bases: TGTGCCACCAGCAGAGATCTAGCCAGGGCGAGCTCTGGAAACACCATATATTTT. This gives the protein CATSRDLARASSGNTIYF. Together with reference TRBV15 and TRBJ1-3, the CDR3 gives the full variable domain: DAMVIQNPRYQVTQFGKPVTLSCSQTLNHNVMYWYQQKSSQAPKLLFHYYDKDFNNEADTPDNFQSRRPNTSFCFLDIRSPGLGDTAMYLCATSRDLARASSGNTIYFGEGSWLTVV.

This rearrangement joins TRBV20-1 to TRBJ1-3; 9 nucleotides align to TRBD1. The germline gives CDR1 DFQATT, CDR2 SNEGSKA (reference sequence). The CDR3 is made up of 17 amino acids. Losses at the gene ends were 3 bases for V and 1 base for J; bases not matched to a gene: 10. The CDR3 DNA follows: TGCAGTGCTAGGGGACAGGGCTCGGGGGTGTCTGGAAACACCATATATTTT. This translates into CSARGQGSGVSGNTIYF.

By sample fraction, this clonotype is hyperexpanded. V gene TRBV12-3 or TRBV12-4 combines with J gene TRBJ1-3; no clear D. The CDR3 is made up of 11 amino acids. V was shortened by 5 bases and J by 7 bases, with 6 bases between the two germline ends. The CDR3 loop is CASSTMNTIYF. The CDR3 coding sequence is TGTGCCAGCAGTACCATGAACACCATATATTTT.

This clonotype was detected only a few times. The chain uses TRBV5-1 and TRBJ2-5; 11 nucleotides match TRBD2. Germline assignment: CDR1 SGHRS and CDR2 YFSETQ. CDR3 length: 16 amino acids. V lost 5 bases and J lost 7; bases outside the gene matches: 13. The CDR3 here is CASRPRLAGNLGTQYF. The CDR3 DNA reads as TGCGCCAGCAGACCTAGACTAGCGGGGAACTTAGGGACCCAGTACTTC.

This clonotype was recorded many times. The chain carries TRBV5-1 and TRBJ1-2, with 8 nucleotides matching TRBD1. Germline CDR1 SGHRS, CDR2 YFSETQ. This CDR3 region has 15 residues. The V and J ends lost 0 bases and 6 bases, in that order; junction bases with no gene match: 7. CDR3 coding DNA: TGCGCCAGCAGCTTGGTGGGACAGGTGAATCATGGCTACACCTTC. Its translation: CASSLVGQVNHGYTF. The complete variable domain, with remaining parts taken from reference TRBV5-1 and TRBJ1-2, reads KAGVTQTPRYLIKTRGQQVTLSCSPISGHRSVSWYQQTPGQGLQFLFEYFSETQRNKGNFPGRFSGRQFSNSRSEMNVSTLELGDSALYLCASSLVGQVNHGYTFGSGTRLTVV.

The chain combines TRBV12-3 or TRBV12-4 with TRBJ1-1; D is unresolved. The CDR3 sequence is 14 residues long. V gave up 7 bases and J gave up 1 base, with 13 bases separating them. CDR3: CASTNRDPNTEAFF. The CDR3 nucleotides are TGTGCCAGCACCAACCGCGACCCGAACACTGAAGCTTTCTTT.

This clonotype has just a few counts. This rearrangement joins TRBV9 to TRBJ2-5; D is perhaps TRBD2 (5 bases). The CDR3 is 14 amino acids. CDR1 and CDR2 from the germline V gene are SGDLS and YYNGEE. V lost 0 bases to trimming and J lost 4 bases, with 10 bases between them. As DNA, the CDR3 is TGTGCCAGCAGCGTAGATCTGGGGAGAGAGACCCAGTACTTC. Translated: CASSVDLGRETQYF.

This clonotype showed up many times. The rearrangement joins TRBV5-1 to TRBJ1-6; maybe TRBD1 (6 bases). This CDR3 comprises 14 residues. The V gene's germline CDR1 is SGHRS and CDR2 YFSETQ. The V end lost 0 bases, the J end lost 9 bases, and 10 bases lay between the germline ends. The CDR3 DNA sequence: TGCGCCAGCAGCTTGGAACAGGGCACTTCACCCCTCCACTTT. Protein sequence: CASSLEQGTSPLHF. Combining the CDR3 with reference TRBV5-1 and TRBJ1-6 gives the whole variable domain KAGVTQTPRYLIKTRGQQVTLSCSPISGHRSVSWYQQTPGQGLQFLFEYFSETQRNKGNFPGRFSGRQFSNSRSEMNVSTLELGDSALYLCASSLEQGTSPLHFGNGTRLTVT.

The V gene is TRBV5-4, the J gene TRBJ2-5, with D possibly TRBD1 on 5 matching bases. The length of the CDR3 is 15 residues. Germline CDR1 SGHNT, CDR2 YYREEE (reference sequence). V was pared by 4 bases and J by 1 base, with 14 bases between. CDR3 amino acids: CASSQGLRTQETQYF. CDR3 coding DNA: TGTGCCAGCAGCCAGGGTTTGAGGACCCAAGAGACCCAGTACTTC.

This clonotype was seen only a few times. The chain recombines TRBV2 with TRBJ1-2; no reliable D call. CDR1 is SNHLY, CDR2 FYNNEI, per germline. Trimming left V 4 bases short and J 2 bases short, with 5 bases between. The CDR3 is made up of 12 amino acids. CDR3 amino acids: CASSGVNYGYTF. The CDR3 DNA is TGTGCCAGCAGTGGAGTGAACTATGGCTACACCTTC.

The rearrangement links TRBV4-3 to TRBJ2-7; 9 bases map to TRBD2. V shed 1 base, J shed 6 bases, and the junction held 7 bases outside the gene matches. From germline, CDR1 is LGHNA and CDR2 YSLEER. The CDR3 is 15 amino acids. CDR3 sequence (DNA): TGCGCCAGCAGCCAAGTAGCGGGAGTATTGGTCGAGCAGTACTTC. It is translated as CASSQVAGVLVEQYF.

This clonotype was observed a few times. The J gene is TRBJ2-5, the V gene TRBV7-2; the D is unclear. The CDR3 has 13 amino acids. Germline assignment: CDR1 SGHTA and CDR2 FQGNSA. V dropped 2 bases and J dropped 4 bases, with 8 bases sitting between them. Written as DNA, the CDR3 is TGTGCCAGCAGCTTAAATCTGGGAGAGACCCAGTACTTC. Its translation: CASSLNLGETQYF.

This chain joins TRBV7-6 and TRBJ2-7; 8 bases fit TRBD2. Trimming at V came to 5 bases and at J to 2 bases, leaving 8 bases not matched to a gene. Germline V gives CDR1 SGHVS, CDR2 FNYEAQ. The CDR3 length is 15 residues. The CDR3 DNA reads TGTGCCAGCAGCGCTCTTTCGGGAGGGCCCTACGAGCAGTACTTC. Translated: CASSALSGGPYEQYF. Full variable domain (rest looked up from reference TRBV7-6 and TRBJ2-7): GAGVSQSPRYKVTKRGQDVALRCDPISGHVSLYWYRQALGQGPEFLTYFNYEAQQDKSGLPNDRFSAERPEGSISTLTIQRTEQRDSAMYRCASSALSGGPYEQYFGPGTRLTVT.

A few counts support this clonotype. The genes are TRBV20-1 and TRBJ2-3, with D perhaps TRBD1 or TRBD2 (6 bases each). V lost 7 bases, J lost 5 bases, and 16 bases lay in between. Germline V gives CDR1 DFQATT, CDR2 SNEGSKA (reference sequence). This CDR3 spans 13 amino acids. Written as DNA, the CDR3 is TGCAGTGGCCCGACTAGGGGGGAAGATACGCAGTATTTT. Amino acids: CSGPTRGEDTQYF.

This clonotype has only a few counts. This chain uses TRBV4-1 with TRBJ2-7, with TRBD2 identical over 15 bases. This CDR3 has 19 amino acids. Trimming at V came to 1 base and at J to 3 bases, leaving 10 bases not matched to a gene. From germline, CDR1 is MGHRA and CDR2 YSYEKL. For the CDR3, the DNA is TGCGCCAGCAGCCAAGGCGAACCGGGACTAGCGGGAGGTCTCTACGAGCAGTACTTC. The encoded protein is CASSQGEPGLAGGLYEQYF.

In its sample, this clonotype was seen a few times. The chain uses TRBV6-5 and TRBJ1-6; 7 nucleotides align to TRBD1. V lost 3 bases and J lost 7; bases outside the gene matches: 3. The CDR3 consists of 14 residues. Germline V lookup: CDR1 MNHEY, CDR2 SVGAGI. This chain's CDR3 is CASSYGTENSPLHF. In DNA form, the CDR3 reads TGTGCCAGCAGTTATGGGACAGAAAATTCACCCCTCCACTTT.

This clonotype turned up a few times. The chain is built from TRBV12-3 or TRBV12-4 and TRBJ2-7; D remains ambiguous. V was cut by 1 base and J by 4 bases, with 8 bases left in between. The CDR3 is 13 residues long. The chain's CDR3 is CASSLDRWYEQYF. CDR3 nucleotide sequence: TGTGCCAGCAGTTTAGACCGCTGGTACGAGCAGTACTTC.

The V call is TRBV2, the J call TRBJ2-1; 9 positions match TRBD2. Germline CDR1 is SNHLY and CDR2 is FYNNEI. CDR3 length equals 13 residues. The CDR3 loop reads CVPREGSYNEQFF. CDR3 sequence (DNA): TGTGTGCCGCGGGAGGGCTCCTACAATGAGCAGTTCTTC.

This clonotype was picked up many times. The chain carries TRBV6-6 and TRBJ1-1, with a tentative D call TRBD1 (5 bases). The CDR3 loop spans 13 amino acids. Looked up from germline, CDR1 is MNHNY and CDR2 is SVGAGI (reference sequence). CDR3 nucleotide sequence: TGTGCTACGAGCGGGGGAGTGAACACTGAAGCTTTCTTT. Residues: CATSGGVNTEAFF.

This clonotype was seen a handful of times. The genes are TRBV3-1 and TRBJ2-6; the D is unclear. V lost 1 base and J 4 bases, leaving 5 bases between the germline ends. Germline lookup yields CDR1 LGHDT and CDR2 YNNKEL (reference sequence). CDR3 length equals 14 residues. The CDR3 DNA sequence: TGTGCCAGCAGCCAAGTGCACGGGGCCAACGTCCTGACTTTC. It translates to CASSQVHGANVLTF.

This rearrangement joins TRBV5-5 to TRBJ2-2; 7 positions agree with TRBD1. CDR3 size: 11 residues. Losses at the gene ends were 4 bases for V and 11 bases for J; bases not matched to a gene: 2. Looked up from germline, CDR1 is SGHKS and CDR2 is YYEKEE (reference sequence). CDR3 sequence: CASSQGVELFF. CDR3 nucleotides: TGTGCCAGCAGCCAGGGGGTAGAGCTGTTTTTT.

This clonotype was counted a few times. A much larger clonotype is one base distant, so this may be a read error. In DNA form, the CDR3 reads TGCGCCAGCAGCTTGTCCCAAGAGACCCAGTACTTC. This gives the protein CASSLSQETQYF. This chain joins TRBV5-1 and TRBJ2-5; no clear D. The germline V and J ends were trimmed by 1 base and 1 base, with 2 bases remaining between them. The length of the CDR3 is 12 residues. Per germline, CDR1 SGHRS and CDR2 YFSETQ.

This clonotype was recorded at least ten times. V is TRBV12-3 or TRBV12-4 and J is TRBJ2-3; D possibly uses TRBD1 or TRBD2 (6 bases each). This CDR3 spans 13 amino acids. Trimming shortened V by 5 bases and J by 3 bases, and 9 bases separated the two germline ends. Here the CDR3 reads CASSIGGTDTQYF. For the CDR3, the DNA is TGTGCCAGCAGTATAGGGGGGACAGATACGCAGTATTTT.